Below are 26 T cell receptor beta chains sequenced from a single sample in a study of response to subunit inactivated influenza vaccine. TCRdb used MiXCR to reprocess the RT-PCR reads, holding one entry per CDR3 protein. Found here are 400,000 to 650,000 distinct CDR3 sequences, approximately 7.8% of them singletons; the top ten hold about 12%. The starting material was PBMCs from blood, obtained around 25 months after vaccination. The receptors shown here come from a man between 50 and 75 years old who received an inactivated influenza vaccine.

This clonotype was observed a few times. V gene TRBV4-3 combines with J gene TRBJ2-7; 7 bases map to TRBD2. The germline gives CDR1 LGHNA, CDR2 YSLEER. Trimming at V came to 0 bases and at J to 0 bases, leaving 5 bases not matched to a gene. The CDR3 loop spans 16 amino acids. The CDR3 region has the DNA TGCGCCAGCAGCCAAGATTGGCGGGAGCGCTCCTACGAGCAGTACTTC. Translating gives CASSQDWRERSYEQYF.

There are a few counts of this clonotype. The V gene is TRBV6-2 or TRBV6-3, the J gene TRBJ2-5; D is perhaps TRBD2 (6 bases). The germline CDR1 and CDR2 sequences are MNHEY and SVGEGT. Trimming shortened V by 6 bases and J by 5 bases, and 19 bases separated the two germline ends. The CDR3 runs 15 residues. CDR3 sequence reads: CASSSAAEGPETQYF. The CDR3 DNA sequence: TGTGCCAGCAGCTCAGCAGCGGAGGGCCCGGAGACCCAGTACTTC.

Many counts were recorded for this clonotype. The CDR3 bases are TGTGCCAGCAGCCCGGAGGGTGGTAACACCGGGGAGCTGTTTTTT. As protein: CASSPEGGNTGELFF. The rearrangement uses TRBV6-4 and TRBJ2-2; possible D gene TRBD2, 6 bases. There are 15 residues in the CDR3. Germline loops: CDR1 MRHNA, CDR2 SNTAGT. Trimming pared 6 bases from V and 2 bases from J, leaving 13 bases between.

This clonotype appeared a few times. The chain employs TRBV5-1 and TRBJ1-6; maybe TRBD1 (6 bases). Germline V gene lookup returns CDR1 SGHRS and CDR2 YFSETQ. Trimming removed 0 bases at V and 9 bases at J, with 16 bases between. This CDR3 spans 16 amino acids. The CDR3 DNA reads as TGCGCCAGCAGCTTGGACTCGGGGGCGCAGGGTTCACCCCTCCACTTT. Amino acid sequence: CASSLDSGAQGSPLHF. The entire variable domain, with the rest obtained from reference TRBV5-1 and TRBJ1-6, is as follows: KAGVTQTPRYLIKTRGQQVTLSCSPISGHRSVSWYQQTPGQGLQFLFEYFSETQRNKGNFPGRFSGRQFSNSRSEMNVSTLELGDSALYLCASSLDSGAQGSPLHFGNGTRLTVT.

J is TRBJ2-2 and V is TRBV7-2; TRBD2 aligns across 8 bases. Germline assignment: CDR1 SGHTA and CDR2 FQGNSA. The CDR3 runs to 21 residues. The ends lost 3 bases at V and 2 bases at J; junction bases unmatched: 20. CDR3 region: CASSFGLPTSGSMLNTGELFF. CDR3 bases: TGTGCCAGCAGCTTTGGGCTACCTACTAGCGGCTCCATGTTAAACACCGGGGAGCTGTTTTTT.

This clonotype was seen ten or more times. The rearrangement links TRBV5-1 to TRBJ2-3; tentatively, D is TRBD1 or TRBD2 (5 bases each). The CDR3 loop spans 14 amino acids. Trimming stripped 0 bases from V and 9 bases from J, with 14 bases between. The germline V gene encodes CDR1 SGHRS and CDR2 YFSETQ. CDR3 nucleotides: TGCGCCAGCAGCTTGGGGGACGTGCCCTGGACGCAGTATTTT. It specifies CASSLGDVPWTQYF.

The chain combines TRBV10-3 with TRBJ2-1; the D is unclear. The length of the CDR3 is 13 residues. V was clipped by 2 bases and J by 15 bases, with 17 bases between them. Germline assignment: CDR1 ENHRY and CDR2 SYGVKD. The CDR3 spells CAISEQPDTPPFF. CDR3 DNA sequence: TGTGCCATCAGTGAGCAGCCTGACACCCCACCGTTCTTC.

This clonotype has a count of ten or more. The chain links TRBV9 to TRBJ2-1, with D perhaps matching TRBD2 (6 bases). CDR3 length: 14 amino acids. Trimming cost V 5 bases and J 2 bases, with 11 bases left between them. CDR1 SGDLS and CDR2 YYNGEE come from the germline V gene. The CDR3 protein is CASRATGAYNEQFF. Here the CDR3 DNA reads TGTGCCAGCAGGGCTACGGGAGCCTACAATGAGCAGTTCTTC.

The chain uses TRBV28 and TRBJ2-3; 13 nucleotides agree with TRBD2. Germline lookup yields CDR1 MDHEN and CDR2 SYDVKM. CDR3 length equals 19 residues. J was trimmed by 5 bases and V by 4 bases; bases with no gene match: 15. CDR3 sequence (DNA): TGTGCCAGCAGTTCGCCGTTTGTGGGGACTAGCGGGGTTAGAGATACGCAGTATTTT. Protein: CASSSPFVGTSGVRDTQYF.

This clonotype has a handful of counts. The genes are TRBV28 and TRBJ2-5; D not resolved. V lost 7 bases to trimming and J lost 2 bases, with 20 bases between them. The CDR3 is 16 residues long. From germline, CDR1 is MDHEN and CDR2 SYDVKM. The CDR3 sequence: CASTPVGMGIQETQYF. CDR3 DNA sequence: TGTGCCAGCACCCCAGTGGGAATGGGAATACAAGAGACCCAGTACTTC.

This clonotype has ten or more counts. The chain is built from TRBV24-1 and TRBJ1-1; 8 nucleotides line up with TRBD1. CDR3 length equals 15 residues. Trimming cost V 9 bases and J 0 bases; bases outside gene matches: 8. Germline CDR1 and CDR2: KGHDR and SFDVKD. The CDR3 DNA follows: TGTGCCACCTTCTCCGGACAGGGAATGAACACTGAAGCTTTCTTT. Protein: CATFSGQGMNTEAFF.

V gene TRBV25-1 combines with J gene TRBJ1-2, with TRBD1 identical over 7 bases. The CDR3 runs to 14 residues. The V gene end was trimmed by 3 bases and the J gene end by 4 bases; junction bases not matched to a gene: 5. Germline V gives CDR1 MGHDK, CDR2 SYGVNS. The CDR3 loop reads CASSETGKVYGYTF. Written as DNA, the CDR3 is TGTGCCAGCAGTGAGACAGGGAAAGTCTATGGCTACACCTTC.

The sample holds a few counts of this clonotype. V and J are TRBV10-2 and TRBJ2-3, with 9 positions matching TRBD2. CDR1 WSHSY and CDR2 SAAADI come from the germline V gene. The CDR3 consists of 14 residues. The V segment lost 5 bases and the J segment 2 bases; nucleotides outside the gene matches: 2. The CDR3 spells CASSPSGATDTQYF. DNA for the CDR3: TGCGCCAGCAGTCCTAGCGGGGCCACAGATACGCAGTATTTT.

There are many counts of this clonotype. This chain uses TRBV13 with TRBJ2-4; 8 bases fit TRBD2. J lost 5 bases, V lost 1 base, and 7 bases had no gene match. Germline V gene sequence: CDR1 PRHDT, CDR2 FYEKMQ (reference sequence). The CDR3 has 16 residues. The CDR3 is CASSLERAGVQNIQYF. The CDR3 DNA reads TGTGCCAGCAGCTTAGAGCGAGCGGGAGTTCAAAACATTCAGTACTTC.

The chain has TRBV11-3 and TRBJ2-1; the match to TRBD1 covers 9 bases. CDR3 size: 14 residues. V was pared by 5 bases and J by 7 bases, with 6 bases of the junction left unmatched. CDR1 is SGHNT, CDR2 YENEEA, per germline. CDR3 nucleotides: TGTGCCAGCAGCACCGGGACAGGGAAGAATGAGCAGTTCTTC. Amino acid sequence: CASSTGTGKNEQFF.

V and J are TRBV28 and TRBJ2-7, with 11 bases aligning to TRBD1. V lost 2 bases to trimming and J lost 5 bases; unmatched junction nucleotides: 11. This CDR3 contains 17 residues. Germline V gene data show CDR1 as MDHEN and CDR2 as SYDVKM. CDR3 protein: CASSLRTGGLRPHEQYF. The CDR3 nucleotides read TGTGCCAGCAGTTTAAGGACAGGGGGCTTGCGGCCCCACGAGCAGTACTTC.

The chain employs TRBV27 and TRBJ2-1; 10 bases are shared with TRBD2. V dropped 6 bases and J dropped 6; count of bases not matched to a gene: 11. The CDR3 is made up of 16 amino acids. Germline V CDR1 and CDR2: MNHEY, SMNVEV (reference sequence). The CDR3 DNA follows: TGTGCCAGCAGCCCTACCACTAGCGGGGCTACCAATGAGCAGTTCTTC. This sequence encodes CASSPTTSGATNEQFF.

This clonotype was seen only a few times. The genes are TRBV19 and TRBJ2-3; tentatively, D is TRBD2 (5 bases). Trimming took off 10 bases at V and 4 bases at J, with 12 bases between the two ends. CDR3 length: 12 amino acids. Germline V gives CDR1 LNHDA, CDR2 SQIVND (reference sequence). CDR3 loop: CATHSEADTQYF. The CDR3 region has the DNA TGTGCCACCCACTCGGAGGCAGATACGCAGTATTTT.

The V and J genes are TRBV5-5 and TRBJ2-7; 7 bases agree with TRBD1. The CDR3 extends over 14 amino acids. The V gene end was trimmed by 3 bases and the J gene end by 3 bases; junction bases not matched to a gene: 6. Germline CDR1 SGHKS, CDR2 YYEKEE (reference sequence). The CDR3 loop is CASSWGQISYEQYF. DNA for the CDR3: TGTGCCAGCAGCTGGGGACAGATCAGCTACGAGCAGTACTTC.

The table lists this clonotype with many counts. V is TRBV3-1 and J is TRBJ2-2, with TRBD1 identical over 9 bases. CDR1 and CDR2 (germline): LGHDT, YNNKEL (reference sequence). The CDR3 is made up of 18 amino acids. The V and J ends lost 1 base and 0 bases, in that order; junction bases with no gene match: 6. For the CDR3, the DNA is TGTGCCAGCAGCCAAGTCCCGGGACAGGGTACGAACACCGGGGAGCTGTTTTTT. This gives the protein CASSQVPGQGTNTGELFF.

This clonotype was counted at least ten times. This chain uses TRBV29-1 with TRBJ1-2; TRBD1 matches at 9 bases. Germline-derived CDR1 and CDR2 are SQVTM and ANQGSEA. Unmatched junction bases numbered 15, after V lost 7 bases and J lost 3 bases. The CDR3 is 16 amino acids. The CDR3 bases are TGCAGCGCAAACGGCATACAGGGGGCAAGGGACTATGGCTACACCTTC. It translates to CSANGIQGARDYGYTF.

Many counts were recorded for this clonotype. The chain couples TRBV20-1 to TRBJ2-1; perhaps TRBD2 as D (6 bases). CDR1 and CDR2 (germline): DFQATT, SNEGSKA (reference sequence). Trimming cost V 4 bases and J 9 bases, with 16 bases left between them. The CDR3 has 13 amino acids. The CDR3 sequence: CSAINRENVEQFF. The CDR3 region has the DNA TGCAGTGCTATCAATCGGGAGAACGTTGAGCAGTTCTTC.

The CDR3 bases are TGTGCCAGCAGCCAAATTGGAAGGTCAGGCACTGAAGCTTTCTTT. Translated, it gives CASSQIGRSGTEAFF. The chain joins TRBV4-2 to TRBJ1-1; D unresolved. The V end was cut by 2 bases, the J end by 4 bases, with 14 bases between. The CDR3 runs 15 residues. Germline V gene lookup returns CDR1 LGHNA and CDR2 YNFKEQ.

This clonotype appeared a few times. The J gene is TRBJ1-2, the V gene TRBV6-6, with D perhaps TRBD1 (5 bases). CDR1 is MNHNY and CDR2 is SVGAGI in the germline V gene (reference sequence). Trimming pared 6 bases from V and 3 bases from J, leaving 5 bases between. This CDR3 contains 11 residues. The CDR3 DNA reads TGTGCCAGCAGGGGGGACTATGGCTACACCTTC. Protein product: CASRGDYGYTF.

This sequence joins TRBV29-1 and TRBJ2-7; 7 nucleotides align to TRBD1. Germline V gene sequence: CDR1 SQVTM, CDR2 ANQGSEA. The CDR3 is 15 amino acids. Germline trimming cut 7 bases from V and 3 bases from J; bases unmatched to any gene: 15. The CDR3 is CSAQGQQGVGYEQYF. CDR3 nucleotide sequence: TGCAGCGCCCAGGGGCAGCAGGGGGTCGGCTACGAGCAGTACTTC.

This clonotype occurred many times. V is TRBV12-3 or TRBV12-4 and J is TRBJ1-4; possibly TRBD1 for D (6 bases). The CDR3 contains 15 residues. The V end was cut by 5 bases, the J end by 8 bases, with 18 bases between. The CDR3 spells CASSPGAQRAEKLFF. CDR3 DNA: TGTGCCAGCAGTCCGGGGGCACAGAGAGCAGAAAAACTGTTTTTT.